A selection of T cell receptor beta chains follows, all from one sample in a study of beta chain features in type 1 diabetes. Sequencing used immunoSEQ multiplex PCR; TCRdb keeps in-frame clones, though not all of them. The table lists roughly 240,000 clones, around 68% of them singletons, with about 0.051% in the top ten. The sample taken for sequencing was naive CD4+ T cells from blood. The source is a man younger than 45 in good health. Both conserved end residues are part of each CDR3. A D gene is named only where the DNA matches it firmly. Size is stated for part of the rows, as once, few or many counts, or as a class when the clone is expanded.

v_call: TRBV30
clone_size: -
j_call: TRBJ2-3
d_call: TRBD2
cdr3_aa: CAWNPLQASGRKDTQYF
cdr3_nt: TGTGCCTGGAATCCCCTTCAGGCTAGCGGGAGGAAAGATACGCAGTATTTT

v_call: TRBV5-4
clone_size: -
j_call: TRBJ2-1
d_call: -
cdr3_aa: CASSLYGRGEQFF
cdr3_nt: TGTGCCAGCAGCTTGTACGGCCGGGGTGAGCAGTTCTTC

v_call: TRBV5-1
clone_size: -
j_call: TRBJ2-3
d_call: -
cdr3_aa: CASSHGAGDTQYF
cdr3_nt: TGCGCCAGCAGCCACGGGGCGGGAGATACGCAGTATTTT

v_call: TRBV7-2
clone_size: -
j_call: TRBJ2-3
d_call: TRBD1
cdr3_aa: CASSFPDRFRPTDTQYF
cdr3_nt: TGTGCCAGCAGCTTCCCGGACAGGTTTAGGCCAACAGATACGCAGTATTTT

v_call: TRBV29-1
clone_size: once
j_call: TRBJ1-1
d_call: -
cdr3_aa: CSVEGRLNTEAFF
cdr3_nt: TGCAGCGTTGAGGGGCGATTGAACACTGAAGCTTTCTTT

v_call: TRBV4-2
clone_size: -
j_call: TRBJ2-1
d_call: TRBD2
cdr3_aa: CASTQLAGAPFVYNEQFF
cdr3_nt: TGTGCCAGCACCCAACTAGCGGGAGCACCTTTTGTCTACAATGAGCAGTTCTTC

v_call: TRBV29-1
clone_size: -
j_call: TRBJ2-5
d_call: TRBD1
cdr3_aa: CSVTRDSGWETQYF
cdr3_nt: TGCAGCGTCACCAGGGACAGCGGTTGGGAGACCCAGTACTTC

v_call: TRBV30
clone_size: -
j_call: TRBJ2-2
d_call: TRBD1
cdr3_aa: CAWQGVNTGELFF
cdr3_nt: TGTGCCTGGCAGGGGGTAAACACCGGGGAGCTGTTTTTT

v_call: TRBV7-2
clone_size: -
j_call: TRBJ1-1
d_call: -
cdr3_aa: CASSLAGENTEAFF
cdr3_nt: TGTGCCAGCAGCTTGGCCGGGGAGAACACTGAAGCTTTCTTT

v_call: TRBV5-6
clone_size: -
j_call: TRBJ2-7
d_call: TRBD1
cdr3_aa: CASSRDREKQYF
cdr3_nt: TGTGCCAGCAGCAGGGACAGGGAAAAGCAGTACTTC

v_call: TRBV30
clone_size: -
j_call: TRBJ1-5
d_call: -
cdr3_aa: CAWSVRSLNQPQHF
cdr3_nt: TGTGCCTGGAGTGTAAGAAGCCTCAATCAGCCCCAGCATTTT

v_call: TRBV7-2
clone_size: -
j_call: TRBJ2-1
d_call: TRBD2
cdr3_aa: CASLGLAGRNEQFF
cdr3_nt: TGTGCCAGCTTGGGACTAGCGGGTAGGAATGAGCAGTTCTTC

v_call: TRBV14
clone_size: -
j_call: TRBJ2-7
d_call: -
cdr3_aa: CASSPRTAYEQYF
cdr3_nt: TGTGCCAGCAGCCCTCGGACAGCTTACGAGCAGTACTTC

v_call: TRBV15
clone_size: -
j_call: TRBJ2-7
d_call: -
cdr3_aa: CATSPRVTYEQYF
cdr3_nt: TGTGCCACCAGCCCGAGGGTAACCTACGAGCAGTACTTC

v_call: TRBV9
clone_size: once
j_call: TRBJ1-1
d_call: -
cdr3_aa: CASSADLQREDGAFF
cdr3_nt: TGTGCCAGCAGCGCCGACCTACAGAGAGAGGACGGAGCTTTCTTT

v_call: TRBV29-1
clone_size: -
j_call: TRBJ1-5
d_call: -
cdr3_aa: CSVALGRNQPQHF
cdr3_nt: TGCAGCGTCGCCTTAGGGAGGAATCAGCCCCAGCATTTT

v_call: TRBV29-1
clone_size: -
j_call: TRBJ2-7
d_call: -
cdr3_aa: CSVGGATGYEQYF
cdr3_nt: TGCAGCGTTGGTGGGGCTACCGGCTACGAGCAGTACTTC

v_call: TRBV4-3
clone_size: -
j_call: TRBJ2-1
d_call: TRBD2
cdr3_aa: CASSQDLAGGRNEQFF
cdr3_nt: TGCGCCAGCAGCCAAGATCTAGCGGGAGGGAGGAATGAGCAGTTCTTC

v_call: TRBV30
clone_size: -
j_call: TRBJ1-1
d_call: -
cdr3_aa: CAWSGQLNTEAFF
cdr3_nt: TGTGCCTGGAGTGGACAATTGAACACTGAAGCTTTCTTT

v_call: TRBV9
clone_size: -
j_call: TRBJ2-2
d_call: -
cdr3_aa: CASSSGSPNTGELFF
cdr3_nt: TGTGCCAGCAGCTCAGGGTCTCCCAACACCGGGGAGCTGTTTTTT

v_call: TRBV9
clone_size: -
j_call: TRBJ1-2
d_call: TRBD1
cdr3_aa: CASSEPDLRGLNYGYTF
cdr3_nt: TGTGCCAGCAGCGAGCCCGACCTCAGGGGGCTTAACTATGGCTACACCTTC

v_call: TRBV21-1
clone_size: -
j_call: TRBJ2-5
d_call: -
cdr3_aa: CASSNLLLRTRAKTQYF
cdr3_nt: TGTGCCAGCAGTAACCTCCTCCTACGGACTAGGGCAAAGACCCAGTACTTC

v_call: TRBV30
clone_size: -
j_call: TRBJ2-1
d_call: -
cdr3_aa: CAWSRTTYNEQFF
cdr3_nt: TGTGCCTGGAGTCGGACGACCTACAATGAGCAGTTCTTC

v_call: TRBV4-1
clone_size: few
j_call: TRBJ1-1
d_call: -
cdr3_aa: CASSQPWDTEAFF
cdr3_nt: TGCGCCAGCAGCCAACCCTGGGACACTGAAGCTTTCTTT

v_call: TRBV29-1
clone_size: -
j_call: TRBJ2-4
d_call: TRBD2
cdr3_aa: CSVGGLVPKNIQYF
cdr3_nt: TGCAGCGTCGGGGGACTAGTCCCCAAAAACATTCAGTACTTC

v_call: TRBV15
clone_size: -
j_call: TRBJ2-5
d_call: TRBD2
cdr3_aa: CATSRVASGGIGTQYF
cdr3_nt: TGTGCCACCAGCAGAGTGGCTAGCGGGGGTATCGGGACCCAGTACTTC

v_call: TRBV29-1
clone_size: -
j_call: TRBJ2-4
d_call: -
cdr3_aa: CSVSTGGTGKNIQYF
cdr3_nt: TGCAGCGTCTCGACCGGAGGAACAGGCAAAAACATTCAGTACTTC

v_call: TRBV30
clone_size: few
j_call: TRBJ2-1
d_call: -
cdr3_aa: CAWRRRDRSFNEQFF
cdr3_nt: TGTGCCTGGAGGAGGAGGGACAGAAGTTTCAATGAGCAGTTCTTC

v_call: TRBV2
clone_size: -
j_call: TRBJ2-3
d_call: -
cdr3_aa: CASSLGGGADTQYF
cdr3_nt: TGTGCCAGCAGCCTCGGCGGGGGCGCAGATACGCAGTATTTT

v_call: TRBV15
clone_size: -
j_call: TRBJ2-6
d_call: TRBD1
cdr3_aa: CATSRDPRTGTGANVLTF
cdr3_nt: TGTGCCACCAGCAGAGACCCTCGGACAGGGACTGGGGCCAACGTCCTGACTTTC

v_call: TRBV4-3
clone_size: once
j_call: TRBJ2-7
d_call: TRBD2
cdr3_aa: CASSQVRSSSGSSYEQYF
cdr3_nt: TGCGCCAGCAGCCAAGTCCGTAGCAGTAGCGGGAGCTCCTACGAGCAGTACTTC

v_call: TRBV11-2
clone_size: once
j_call: TRBJ2-3
d_call: -
cdr3_aa: CASSLEGSTQYF
cdr3_nt: TGTGCCAGCAGCTTAGAGGGGAGTACGCAGTATTTT

v_call: TRBV29-1
clone_size: -
j_call: TRBJ2-1
d_call: TRBD2
cdr3_aa: CSVESAGGPGNEQFF
cdr3_nt: TGCAGCGTTGAAAGCGCGGGGGGCCCGGGGAATGAGCAGTTCTTC

v_call: TRBV30
clone_size: -
j_call: TRBJ1-2
d_call: -
cdr3_aa: CAWTDPGYGYTF
cdr3_nt: TGTGCCTGGACGGACCCCGGCTATGGCTACACCTTC

v_call: TRBV5-1
clone_size: -
j_call: TRBJ2-4
d_call: -
cdr3_aa: CASSLARLGTLAKNIQYF
cdr3_nt: TGCGCCAGCAGCTTGGCCCGTCTAGGGACACTAGCCAAAAACATTCAGTACTTC

v_call: TRBV5-6
clone_size: -
j_call: TRBJ2-5
d_call: -
cdr3_aa: CASSPSPGETQYF
cdr3_nt: TGTGCCAGCAGCCCGAGTCCAGGGGAGACCCAGTACTTC

v_call: TRBV29-1
clone_size: -
j_call: TRBJ2-1
d_call: -
cdr3_aa: CSVEDQGTRLEEQFF
cdr3_nt: TGCAGCGTTGAAGATCAGGGGACGAGGTTAGAGGAGCAGTTCTTC

v_call: TRBV15
clone_size: -
j_call: TRBJ1-2
d_call: -
cdr3_aa: CATSRAPGGYGYTF
cdr3_nt: TGTGCCACCAGCAGGGCTCCGGGGGGCTACGGCTACACCTTC

v_call: TRBV29-1
clone_size: -
j_call: TRBJ2-3
d_call: TRBD2
cdr3_aa: CSGEGGGTDTQYF
cdr3_nt: TGCAGCGGGGAGGGTGGCGGCACAGATACGCAGTATTTT

v_call: TRBV6-5
clone_size: -
j_call: TRBJ2-3
d_call: -
cdr3_aa: CASTSRGLSEDTQYF
cdr3_nt: TGTGCCAGCACTTCACGGGGACTCTCGGAAGATACGCAGTATTTT

v_call: TRBV11-2
clone_size: -
j_call: TRBJ2-7
d_call: -
cdr3_aa: CASSPQVGSTYEQYF
cdr3_nt: TGTGCCAGCAGCCCTCAAGTGGGGAGCACCTACGAGCAGTACTTC

v_call: TRBV18
clone_size: once
j_call: TRBJ2-7
d_call: -
cdr3_aa: CASSPRGSSYEQYF
cdr3_nt: TGTGCCAGCTCACCACGGGGAAGCTCCTACGAGCAGTACTTC

v_call: TRBV6-5
clone_size: -
j_call: TRBJ2-1
d_call: -
cdr3_aa: CASSYSTIYNEQFF
cdr3_nt: TGTGCCAGCAGTTATTCTACTATATACAATGAGCAGTTCTTC

v_call: TRBV4-3
clone_size: -
j_call: TRBJ2-3
d_call: -
cdr3_aa: CASSQRHRTDTQYF
cdr3_nt: TGCGCCAGCAGCCAGCGACACCGCACAGATACGCAGTATTTT

v_call: TRBV29-1
clone_size: few
j_call: TRBJ1-5
d_call: TRBD1
cdr3_aa: CSAGTGEGQPQHF
cdr3_nt: TGCAGCGCCGGGACAGGGGAGGGTCAGCCCCAGCATTTT

v_call: TRBV12-5
clone_size: -
j_call: TRBJ1-2
d_call: -
cdr3_aa: CASGARGYTF
cdr3_nt: TGTGCTAGTGGGGCCAGAGGCTACACCTTC

v_call: TRBV30
clone_size: few
j_call: TRBJ2-7
d_call: TRBD1
cdr3_aa: CAWRDRGLNEQYF
cdr3_nt: TGTGCCTGGAGAGACAGGGGACTTAACGAGCAGTACTTC

v_call: TRBV30
clone_size: -
j_call: TRBJ1-1
d_call: -
cdr3_aa: CAWDGGAVAFF
cdr3_nt: TGTGCCTGGGACGGGGGCGCGGTCGCTTTCTTT

v_call: TRBV7-9
clone_size: -
j_call: TRBJ2-5
d_call: -
cdr3_aa: CASSFEDWGETQYF
cdr3_nt: TGTGCCAGCAGCTTTGAAGACTGGGGAGAGACCCAGTACTTC

v_call: TRBV28
clone_size: -
j_call: TRBJ2-1
d_call: TRBD1
cdr3_aa: CASSPGQGEYNEQFF
cdr3_nt: TGTGCCAGCAGTCCCGGACAGGGGGAGTACAATGAGCAGTTCTTC